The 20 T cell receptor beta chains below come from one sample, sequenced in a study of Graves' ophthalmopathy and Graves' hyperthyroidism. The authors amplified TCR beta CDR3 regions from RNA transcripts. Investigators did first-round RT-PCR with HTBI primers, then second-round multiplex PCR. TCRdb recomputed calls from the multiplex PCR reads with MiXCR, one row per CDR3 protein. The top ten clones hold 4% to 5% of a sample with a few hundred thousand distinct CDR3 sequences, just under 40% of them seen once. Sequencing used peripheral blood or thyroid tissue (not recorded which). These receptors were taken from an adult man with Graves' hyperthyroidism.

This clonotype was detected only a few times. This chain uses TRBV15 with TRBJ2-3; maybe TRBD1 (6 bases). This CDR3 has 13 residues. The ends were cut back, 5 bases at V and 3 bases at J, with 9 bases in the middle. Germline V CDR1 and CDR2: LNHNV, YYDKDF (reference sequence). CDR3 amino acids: CATSSRGTDTQYF. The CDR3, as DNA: TGTGCCACCAGCTCCAGGGGTACAGATACGCAGTATTTT.

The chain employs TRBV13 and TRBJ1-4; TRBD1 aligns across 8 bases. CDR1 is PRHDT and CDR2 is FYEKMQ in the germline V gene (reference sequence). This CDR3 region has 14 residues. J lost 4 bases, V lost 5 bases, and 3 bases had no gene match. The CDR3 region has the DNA TGTGCCAGCAGCGTGACAGGGGTTAATGAAAAACTGTTTTTT. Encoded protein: CASSVTGVNEKLFF.

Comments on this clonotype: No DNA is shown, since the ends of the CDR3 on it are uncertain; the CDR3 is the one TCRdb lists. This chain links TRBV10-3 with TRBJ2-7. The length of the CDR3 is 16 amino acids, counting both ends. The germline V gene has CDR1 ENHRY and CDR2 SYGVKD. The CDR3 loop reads CAICSAARSSPYEQYF.

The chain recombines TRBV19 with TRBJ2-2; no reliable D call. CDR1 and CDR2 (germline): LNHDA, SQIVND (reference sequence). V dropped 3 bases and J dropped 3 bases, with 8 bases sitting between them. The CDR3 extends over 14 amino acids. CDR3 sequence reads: CASSIRSDTGELFF. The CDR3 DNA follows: TGTGCCAGTAGTATCCGGTCAGACACCGGGGAGCTGTTTTTT.

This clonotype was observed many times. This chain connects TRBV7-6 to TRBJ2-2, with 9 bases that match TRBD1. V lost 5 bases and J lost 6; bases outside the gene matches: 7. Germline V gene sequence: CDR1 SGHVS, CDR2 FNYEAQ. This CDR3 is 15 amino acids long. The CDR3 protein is CASSRRGQGAGELFF. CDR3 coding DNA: TGTGCCAGCAGCCGTCGGGGACAGGGTGCCGGGGAGCTGTTTTTT. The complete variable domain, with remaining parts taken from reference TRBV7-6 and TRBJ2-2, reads GAGVSQSPRYKVTKRGQDVALRCDPISGHVSLYWYRQALGQGPEFLTYFNYEAQQDKSGLPNDRFSAERPEGSISTLTIQRTEQRDSAMYRCASSRRGQGAGELFFGEGSRLTVL.

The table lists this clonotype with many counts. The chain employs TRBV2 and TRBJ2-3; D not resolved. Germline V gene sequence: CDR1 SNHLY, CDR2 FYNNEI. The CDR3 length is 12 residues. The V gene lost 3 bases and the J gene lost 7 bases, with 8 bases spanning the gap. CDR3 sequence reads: CASSDDSYTQYF. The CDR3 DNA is TGTGCCAGCAGTGACGACTCCTATACGCAGTATTTT.

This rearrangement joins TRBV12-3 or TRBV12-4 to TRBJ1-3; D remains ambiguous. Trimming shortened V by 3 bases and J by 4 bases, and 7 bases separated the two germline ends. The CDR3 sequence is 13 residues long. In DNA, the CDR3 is TGTGCCAGCAGTTTGGTGGCGGGAAACACCATATATTTT. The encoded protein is CASSLVAGNTIYF.

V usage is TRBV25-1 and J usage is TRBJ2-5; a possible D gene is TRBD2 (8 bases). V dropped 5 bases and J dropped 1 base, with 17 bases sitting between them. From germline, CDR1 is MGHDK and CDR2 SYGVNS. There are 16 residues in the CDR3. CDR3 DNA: TGTGCCAGCAGTTGGGAACAGGGGACTAGCCAAGAGACCCAGTACTTC. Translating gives CASSWEQGTSQETQYF.

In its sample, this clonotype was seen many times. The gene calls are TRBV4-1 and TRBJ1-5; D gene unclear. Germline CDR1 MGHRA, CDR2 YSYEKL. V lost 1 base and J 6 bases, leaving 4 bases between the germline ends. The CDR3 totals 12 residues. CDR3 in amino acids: CASSQVGQPQHF. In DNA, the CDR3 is TGCGCCAGCAGCCAAGTAGGTCAGCCCCAGCATTTT.

The CDR3 loop reads CASSLSPAAGGKETQHF. CDR3 nucleotide sequence: TGTGCCAGCAGCTTGAGTCCGGCAGCGGGGGGGAAGGAGACCCAGCATTTT. The J gene is TRBJ1-5, the V gene TRBV7-2, with D possibly TRBD1 on 5 matching bases. This CDR3 contains 17 residues. The ends were cut back, 3 bases at V and 11 bases at J, with 26 bases in the middle. CDR1 is SGHTA, CDR2 FQGNSA, per germline.

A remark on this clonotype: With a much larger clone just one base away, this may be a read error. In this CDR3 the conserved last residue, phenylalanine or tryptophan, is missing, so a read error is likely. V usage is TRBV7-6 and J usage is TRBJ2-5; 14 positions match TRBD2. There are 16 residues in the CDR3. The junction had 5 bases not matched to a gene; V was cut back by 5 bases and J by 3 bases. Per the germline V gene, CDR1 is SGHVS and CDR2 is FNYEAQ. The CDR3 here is CASSRGLAGGEETQYL. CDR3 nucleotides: TGTGCCAGCAGCCGTGGACTAGCGGGAGGAGAAGAGACCCAGTACTTG.

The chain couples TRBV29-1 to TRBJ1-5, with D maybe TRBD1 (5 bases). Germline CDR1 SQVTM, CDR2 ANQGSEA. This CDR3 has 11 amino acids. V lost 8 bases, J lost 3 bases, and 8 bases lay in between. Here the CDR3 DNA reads TGCAGCTTGGGGGACAATCAGCCCCAGCATTTT. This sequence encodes CSLGDNQPQHF.

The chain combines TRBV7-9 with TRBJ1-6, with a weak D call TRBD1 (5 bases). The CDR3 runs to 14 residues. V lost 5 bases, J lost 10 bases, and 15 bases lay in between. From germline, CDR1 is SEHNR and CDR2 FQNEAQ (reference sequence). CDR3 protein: CASSPEGSGSPLHF. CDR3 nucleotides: TGTGCCAGCAGCCCGGAGGGGTCTGGATCACCCCTCCACTTT.

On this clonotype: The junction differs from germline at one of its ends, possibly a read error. CDR3 nucleotides: TGTGCCAGCAGCTCAGTACAGTTTTATTCCAACACTGAGGCTTTCTTT. Its translation: CASSSVQFYSNTEAFF. The chain has TRBV7-8 and TRBJ1-1; D is undetermined. The germline CDR1 and CDR2 sequences are SGHVS and FQNEAQ. The CDR3 spans 16 residues.

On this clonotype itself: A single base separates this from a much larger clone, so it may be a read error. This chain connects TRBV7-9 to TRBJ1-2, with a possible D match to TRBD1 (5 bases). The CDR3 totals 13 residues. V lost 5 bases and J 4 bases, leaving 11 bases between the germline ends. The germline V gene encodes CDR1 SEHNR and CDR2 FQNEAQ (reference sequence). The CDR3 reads CASSKGPPYGYTF. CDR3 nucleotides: TGTGCCAGCAGCAAGGGACCTCCCTATGGCTACACCTTC.

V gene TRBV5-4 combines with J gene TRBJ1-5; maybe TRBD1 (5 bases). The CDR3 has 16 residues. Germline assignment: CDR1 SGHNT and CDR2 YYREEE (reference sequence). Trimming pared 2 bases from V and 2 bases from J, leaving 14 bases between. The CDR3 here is CASSLGQGDGNQPQHF. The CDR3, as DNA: TGTGCCAGCAGCTTAGGGCAGGGAGATGGCAATCAGCCCCAGCATTTT.

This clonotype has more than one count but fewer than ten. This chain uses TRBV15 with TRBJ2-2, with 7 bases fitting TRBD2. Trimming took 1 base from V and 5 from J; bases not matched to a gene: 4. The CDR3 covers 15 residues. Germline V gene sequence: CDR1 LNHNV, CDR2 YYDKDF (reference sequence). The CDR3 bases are TGTGCCACCAGCAGAGCGGCGGGGGTTACCGGGGAGCTGTTTTTT. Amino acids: CATSRAAGVTGELFF.

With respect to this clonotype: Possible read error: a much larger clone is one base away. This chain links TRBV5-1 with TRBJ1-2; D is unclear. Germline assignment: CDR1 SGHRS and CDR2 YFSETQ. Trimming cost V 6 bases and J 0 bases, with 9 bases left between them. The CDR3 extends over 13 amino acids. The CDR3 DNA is TGCGCCAGCAACCCCCAAGCTAACTATGGCTACACCTTC. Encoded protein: CASNPQANYGYTF.

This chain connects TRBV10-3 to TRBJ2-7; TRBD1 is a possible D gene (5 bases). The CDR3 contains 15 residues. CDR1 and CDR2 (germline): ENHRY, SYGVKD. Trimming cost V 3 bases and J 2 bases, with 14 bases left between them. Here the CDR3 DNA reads TGTGCCATCAGTGATGCTGGGCAGGGCCCCTACGAGCAGTACTTC. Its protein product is CAISDAGQGPYEQYF.

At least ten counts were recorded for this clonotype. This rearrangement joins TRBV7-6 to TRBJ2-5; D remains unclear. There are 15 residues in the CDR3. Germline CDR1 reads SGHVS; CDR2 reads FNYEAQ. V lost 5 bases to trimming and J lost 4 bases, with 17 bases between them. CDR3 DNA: TGTGCCAGCAGCCCGACTGGAGCCGCTCCAGAGACCCAGTACTTC. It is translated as CASSPTGAAPETQYF.